What follows describes a single T cell receptor (beta chain). Its antigen is unidentified. This sample is drawn from a study of CD8+ T cells in alopecia areata. Study conclusions and caveats: Alopecia totalis/universalis scalp especially showed more expanded CD8+ clones than normal scalp.

Sampling of alopecia areata patients yielded lesional scalp punch biopsies as well as peripheral blood. Once RNA had been extracted, it was reverse transcribed into cDNA to act as the sequencing template. Repertoires were generated with immunoSEQ multiplex PCR, while TCRdb's copy carries only in-frame clones and drops some. Of 120,000 or so clones in the sample, around 45% are singletons; the top ten hold 8% to 11%. This CDR3 contains 14 residues. The junction had 18 bases not matched to a gene; V was cut back by 10 bases and J by 13 bases. Germline CDR1 is MDHEN and CDR2 is SYDVKM. The chain is built from TRBV28 and TRBJ1-4, with 7 bases fitting TRBD1. Source material: NKG2D-low CD8+ T cells sorted from blood. The TCR was taken from a human donor with alopecia areata. CDR3 in amino acids: CATIGSGQALRLFF. For the CDR3, the DNA is TGTGCCACCATTGGATCCGGACAGGCGTTACGACTGTTTTTT.